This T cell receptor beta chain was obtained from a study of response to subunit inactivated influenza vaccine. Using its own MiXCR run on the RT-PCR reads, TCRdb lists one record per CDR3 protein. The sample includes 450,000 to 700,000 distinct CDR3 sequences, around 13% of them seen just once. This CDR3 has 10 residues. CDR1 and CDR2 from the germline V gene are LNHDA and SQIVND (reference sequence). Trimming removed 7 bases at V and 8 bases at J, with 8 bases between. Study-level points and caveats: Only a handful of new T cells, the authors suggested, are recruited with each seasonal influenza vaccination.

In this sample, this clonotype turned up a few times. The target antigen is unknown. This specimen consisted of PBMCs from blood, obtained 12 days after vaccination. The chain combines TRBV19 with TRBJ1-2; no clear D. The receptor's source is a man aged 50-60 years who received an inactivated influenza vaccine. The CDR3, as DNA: TGTGCCAGTATCCCCGACGGCTACACCTTC. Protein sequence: CASIPDGYTF.